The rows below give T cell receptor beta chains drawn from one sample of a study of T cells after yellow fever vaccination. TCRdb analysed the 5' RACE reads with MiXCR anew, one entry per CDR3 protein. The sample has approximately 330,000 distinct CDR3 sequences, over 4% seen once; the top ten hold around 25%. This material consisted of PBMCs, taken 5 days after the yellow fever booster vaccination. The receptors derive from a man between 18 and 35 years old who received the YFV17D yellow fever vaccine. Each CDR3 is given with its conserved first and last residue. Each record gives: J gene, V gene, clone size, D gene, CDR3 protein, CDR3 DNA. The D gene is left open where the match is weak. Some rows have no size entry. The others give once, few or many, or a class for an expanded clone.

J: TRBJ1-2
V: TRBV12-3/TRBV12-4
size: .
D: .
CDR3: CASSRLVDGYTF
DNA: TGTGCCAGCAGTCGTCTGGTAGATGGCTACACCTTC

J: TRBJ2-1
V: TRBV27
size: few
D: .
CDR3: CASSPTSWGDEQFF
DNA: TGTGCCAGCAGTCCCACCTCTTGGGGGGATGAGCAGTTCTTC

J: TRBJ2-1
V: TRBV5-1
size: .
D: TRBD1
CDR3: CASSFRDSYNEQFF
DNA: TGCGCCAGCAGCTTCCGGGACAGTTACAATGAGCAGTTCTTC

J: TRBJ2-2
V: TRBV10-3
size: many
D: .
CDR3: CAIRGSTATGELFF
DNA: TGTGCCATCAGAGGGTCCACAGCCACCGGGGAGCTGTTTTTT

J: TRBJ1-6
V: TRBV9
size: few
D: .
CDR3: CASSVVAGDSPLHF
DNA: TGTGCCAGCAGCGTGGTGGCAGGGGATTCACCCCTCCACTTT

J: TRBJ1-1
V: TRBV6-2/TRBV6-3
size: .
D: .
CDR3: CASNRGGAAVEAFF
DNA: TGTGCCAGCAACCGAGGAGGGGCGGCGGTAGAAGCTTTCTTT

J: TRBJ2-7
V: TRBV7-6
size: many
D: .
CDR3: CASSLGATPGYEQYF
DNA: TGTGCCAGCAGCTTAGGGGCCACGCCGGGGTACGAGCAGTACTTC

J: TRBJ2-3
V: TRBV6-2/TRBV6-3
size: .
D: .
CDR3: CASSSAPPGDTQYF
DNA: TGTGCCAGCAGTTCAGCTCCCCCTGGGGATACGCAGTATTTT

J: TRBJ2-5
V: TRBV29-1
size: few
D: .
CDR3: CSVDRVETQYF
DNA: TGCAGCGTTGACAGGGTTGAGACCCAGTACTTC

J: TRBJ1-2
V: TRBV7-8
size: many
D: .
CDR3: CASSLAYEWEIYGYTF
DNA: TGTGCCAGCAGCTTAGCATACGAGTGGGAGATCTATGGCTACACCTTC

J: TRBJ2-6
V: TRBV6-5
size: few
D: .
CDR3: CASSVAGANVLTF
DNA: TGTGCCAGCAGCGTCGCTGGGGCCAACGTCCTGACTTTC

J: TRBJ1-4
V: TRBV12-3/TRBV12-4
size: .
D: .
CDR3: CASRARGAGNEKLFF
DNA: TGTGCCAGCCGCGCGCGGGGCGCGGGTAATGAAAAACTGTTTTTT